A single sample gave rise to the 20 T cell receptor beta chains below, sequenced in a study of a mutant IDH1 vaccine in newly diagnosed glioma. Clones were sequenced by immunoSEQ multiplex PCR, and TCRdb holds only the in-frame ones, with some missing. This table has about 96,000 clones, 80% appearing once. Sample time point: baseline, week 1 (first vaccination visit). This sample's treatment: pre-vaccination baseline after standard-of-care therapy. The material sequenced was PBMCs, taken from a glioma patient treated with radiotherapy, temozolomide or both. The receptors originated from a middle-aged man with glioma.

The genes are TRBV27 and TRBJ1-1; D is possibly TRBD1 (6 bases). Germline lookup yields CDR1 MNHEY and CDR2 SMNVEV (reference sequence). This CDR3 region has 16 residues. Trimming removed 4 bases at V and 0 bases at J, with 15 bases between. CDR3 in amino acids: CASSYKGGAMNTEAFF. The CDR3 DNA reads TGTGCCAGCAGTTATAAGGGGGGGGCCATGAACACTGAAGCTTTCTTT.

This chain's CDR3 is CASSTMAGRSAEAFF. The CDR3 nucleotides are TGTGCCAGCAGCACAATGGCAGGGAGGAGCGCTGAAGCTTTCTTT. The V and J genes are TRBV28 and TRBJ1-1; a weak D match, TRBD1 (5 bases). Trimming removed 6 bases from V and 6 bases from J, with 20 bases in between. This CDR3 contains 15 residues. CDR1 and CDR2 from the germline V gene are MDHEN and SYDVKM.

The chain has TRBV9 and TRBJ1-1, with a weak D call TRBD1 (5 bases). CDR1 and CDR2 (germline): SGDLS, YYNGEE. The V end was cut by 0 bases, the J end by 6 bases, with 9 bases between. The CDR3 length is 13 residues. The CDR3 DNA is TGTGCCAGCAGCGTAGGGGACTCCCCTGAAGCTTTCTTT. It yields the protein CASSVGDSPEAFF.

J is TRBJ2-7 and V is TRBV6-5; TRBD1 matches at 7 bases. The V gene end was trimmed by 6 bases and the J gene end by 2 bases; junction bases not matched to a gene: 7. This CDR3 has 14 residues. The germline V gene encodes CDR1 MNHEY and CDR2 SVGAGI. The CDR3 DNA reads TGTGCCAGCAGAGCCTCCGGGACAGCCTACGAGCAGTACTTC. This translates into CASRASGTAYEQYF.

The V call is TRBV9, the J call TRBJ2-7; 7 bases line up with TRBD1. The CDR3 runs 16 residues. After removal of 4 bases from V and 2 bases from J, the junction contained 12 bases not matched to a gene. Germline V gene data show CDR1 as SGDLS and CDR2 as YYNGEE. The CDR3 coding sequence is TGTGCCAGCAGCCAAAGCGGACAGGCGGTCCCCTACGAGCAGTACTTC. Encoded protein: CASSQSGQAVPYEQYF.

The chain employs TRBV27 and TRBJ1-5; 7 nucleotides align to TRBD1. J lost 4 bases, V lost 3 bases, and 6 bases had no gene match. CDR3 length equals 15 residues. Germline CDR1 is MNHEY and CDR2 is SMNVEV (reference sequence). The CDR3, as DNA: TGTGCCAGCAGTTTCGGGACAGCATCAAATCAGCCCCAGCATTTT. Amino acid sequence: CASSFGTASNQPQHF.

The chain employs TRBV4-1 and TRBJ2-1; 7 bases map to TRBD2. CDR3 size: 16 residues. The J segment lost 0 bases and the V segment lost 0 bases, leaving 2 bases of the junction unmatched. Looked up from germline, CDR1 is MGHRA and CDR2 is YSYEKL. The CDR3 bases are TGCGCCAGCAGCCAAGATCCGGGGGGCTCCTACAATGAGCAGTTCTTC. Residues: CASSQDPGGSYNEQFF.

V is TRBV10-3 and J is TRBJ2-7; 8 bases line up with TRBD1. V lost 0 bases to trimming and J lost 6 bases; unmatched junction nucleotides: 10. This CDR3 is built from 16 residues. Germline V gene sequence: CDR1 ENHRY, CDR2 SYGVKD. The DNA for the CDR3 is TGTGCCATCAGTGAGTCGGGTCAGGGGGCGCGTGGCGAGCAGTACTTC. Translation gives CAISESGQGARGEQYF.

This chain links TRBV7-2 with TRBJ2-5; 11 bases match TRBD1. J lost 3 bases, V lost 5 bases, and 5 bases had no gene match. Germline CDR1 reads SGHTA; CDR2 reads FQGNSA. This CDR3 region has 15 residues. CDR3: CASSLGQGAKETQYF. The CDR3 nucleotides read TGTGCCAGCAGCCTAGGACAGGGGGCCAAAGAGACCCAGTACTTC. Based on the CDR3 plus reference TRBV7-2 and TRBJ2-5, the full variable domain is GAGVSQSPSNKVTEKGKDVELRCDPISGHTALYWYRQSLGQGLEFLIYFQGNSAPDKSGLPSDRFSAERTGGSVSTLTIQRTQQEDSAVYLCASSLGQGAKETQYFGPGTRLLVL.

V gene TRBV18 combines with J gene TRBJ2-3; a possible D gene is TRBD1 (6 bases). CDR1 KGHSH and CDR2 LQKENI come from the germline V gene. Trimming removed 2 bases at V and 3 bases at J, with 12 bases between. This CDR3 region has 15 residues. The chain's CDR3 is CASSPSQGGTDTQYF. DNA of the CDR3: TGTGCCAGCTCACCATCACAGGGTGGTACAGATACGCAGTATTTT.

The J gene is TRBJ2-2, the V gene TRBV27, with 10 bases lining up with TRBD1. There are 15 residues in the CDR3. The junction had 0 bases not matched to a gene; V was cut back by 3 bases and J by 2 bases. Per the germline V gene, CDR1 is MNHEY and CDR2 is SMNVEV (reference sequence). This chain's CDR3 is CASSLTGGNTGELFF. The CDR3 nucleotides read TGTGCCAGCAGTTTGACAGGGGGCAACACCGGGGAGCTGTTTTTT.

This clone was counted a few times. The chain has TRBV2 and TRBJ1-5; D is possibly TRBD1 (5 bases). V was pared by 6 bases and J by 5 bases, with 11 bases between. This CDR3 region has 13 residues. Germline CDR1 and CDR2: SNHLY and FYNNEI. The DNA for the CDR3 is TGTGCCAGCAGCCTGGGGGAGGATCAGCCCCAGCATTTT. As protein: CASSLGEDQPQHF.

V usage is TRBV4-1 and J usage is TRBJ1-1; D gene unclear. CDR3 length equals 15 residues. Trimming left V 3 bases short and J 3 bases short, with 14 bases between. Germline-derived CDR1 and CDR2 are MGHRA and YSYEKL. This chain's CDR3 is CASSQDGVGDTEAFF. CDR3 DNA: TGCGCCAGCAGCCAGGATGGGGTCGGGGACACTGAAGCTTTCTTT.

This chain joins TRBV5-1 and TRBJ1-4; 7 positions match TRBD1. Trimming cost V 6 bases and J 3 bases; bases outside gene matches: 8. In germline, CDR1 is SGHRS, CDR2 YFSETQ. CDR3 length: 15 amino acids. The CDR3 sequence is CASMPWGQPNEKLFF. As DNA, the CDR3 is TGCGCCAGCATGCCCTGGGGACAGCCTAATGAAAAACTGTTTTTT.

The chain recombines TRBV4-3 with TRBJ1-6; the D gene is possibly TRBD1 (6 bases). The CDR3 spans 15 residues. CDR1 and CDR2 (germline): LGHNA, YSLEER. Trimming shortened V by 1 base and J by 5 bases, and 9 bases separated the two germline ends. The CDR3 DNA is TGCGCCAGCAGCCAAGGTCAGGGGAATAATTCACCCCTCCACTTT. It is translated as CASSQGQGNNSPLHF.

This chain joins TRBV11-2 and TRBJ1-4; D is ambiguous. The CDR3 consists of 15 residues. The germline V gene has CDR1 SGHAT and CDR2 FQNNGV. The V end was cut by 0 bases, the J end by 3 bases, with 8 bases between. The CDR3 loop reads CASSLDPNPNEKLFF. The CDR3 DNA sequence: TGTGCCAGCAGCTTAGATCCAAATCCTAATGAAAAACTGTTTTTT.

The CDR3 DNA sequence: TGTGCCAGCAGCCCAGCGGGACACATATACGAGCAGTACTTC. This gives the protein CASSPAGHIYEQYF. The V call is TRBV5-4, the J call TRBJ2-7, with D possibly TRBD2 on 7 matching bases. The CDR3 totals 14 residues. V was pared by 4 bases and J by 4 bases, with 15 bases between. The germline V gene encodes CDR1 SGHNT and CDR2 YYREEE (reference sequence).

J is TRBJ2-2 and V is TRBV7-2; 9 nucleotides align to TRBD2. This CDR3 region has 18 residues. Germline lookup yields CDR1 SGHTA and CDR2 FQGNSA. Trimming removed 3 bases from V and 4 bases from J; junction bases left unmatched: 12. The chain's CDR3 is CASSLFPSGGRITGELFF. CDR3 nucleotides: TGTGCCAGCAGCTTGTTTCCGAGCGGGGGGCGGATCACCGGGGAGCTGTTTTTT.

The V call is TRBV5-5, the J call TRBJ2-1; the D is unclear. The CDR3 spans 14 residues. V dropped 1 base and J dropped 5 bases, with 10 bases sitting between them. Germline V gene data show CDR1 as SGHKS and CDR2 as YYEKEE (reference sequence). DNA of the CDR3: TGTGCCAGCAGCTTGTTACCAAGCGACAATGAGCAGTTCTTC. It codes for CASSLLPSDNEQFF. Full variable domain (remainder filled in from reference TRBV5-5 and TRBJ2-1): DAGVTQSPTHLIKTRGQQVTLRCSPISGHKSVSWYQQVLGQGPQFIFQYYEKEERGRGNFPDRFSARQFPNYSSELNVNALLLGDSALYLCASSLLPSDNEQFFGPGTRLTVL.

This clone showed up just once. The genes are TRBV7-9 and TRBJ2-7; D call uncertain. This CDR3 contains 14 residues. Germline V gene lookup returns CDR1 SEHNR and CDR2 FQNEAQ (reference sequence). V lost 1 base, J lost 4 bases, and 11 bases lay in between. In nucleotides, the CDR3 is TGTGCCAGCAGCTTAGGGTTGGGGATGTACGAGCAGTACTTC. This codes for CASSLGLGMYEQYF.